This TCR beta chain was captured in a study of blood T cell repertoires in COVID-19 (dated by TCRdb to 2020 to 2022). As for the study more broadly: The collaborator samples originated in the United States, Italy and Spain and spanned the acute and convalescent phases of COVID-19. Nearly every sample came with metadata listing a de-identified subject ID, COVID-19 status, age in years and sex. The prospective study material was composed of cDNA or gDNA derived from T cells, B-cell-depleted T cells, or PBMCs. The dataset comprised deeply sampled blood TCRbeta repertoires from subjects exposed to, actively infected with, or recovered from COVID-19. HLA class I and class II types, where available, came from metadata supplied by the sample provider rather than from assay-based typing. Samples were obtained from the ongoing ImmuneRACE study (first 160 participants) and from over 1,000 subjects provided by 6 global collaborators. The repertoires were released in a freely available public database meant as a resource for research on the immune response to SARS-CoV-2. Paper-wide results and their limitations: The quantity of clinical and demographic metadata differed by source and by participant and was supplied without curation.

As to this clone: Its target antigen remains unknown. Qualities for individual bases were not recorded, and no much larger clone is one base off.

Samples from volunteer blood donors who had recovered from COVID-19 were contributed by a second Seattle source. Collaborating institutions collected whole blood in K2EDTA tubes following their own protocols. Collaborator samples were shipped for TCRbeta analysis as frozen whole blood, isolated PBMCs, or DNA extracted from either sample type. TCRbeta CDR3 regions were amplified from genomic DNA using the immunoSEQ Assay, a bias-controlled multiplex PCR. As for the authors' bioinformatics: The number of nucleated cells in each sample was estimated by amplification of reference gene primers within the assay. To quantify the absolute abundance of each unique TCRbeta CDR3 rearrangement, sequence reads were collapsed and filtered. For each sample, productive Simpson clonality was calculated as the square root of Simpson's diversity index across productive rearrangements. TCRdb carries this immuneACCESS record with in-frame sequences only. Its versions omit some clonotypes, under half of them owing to an unresolved V gene in the studies checked, with the rest unexplained. V, J and clone size are those of that table, while D and trimming were read from the DNA. Within this sample are about 220,000 clones, with 80% to 90% of them counted one time only. The ten largest clones add up to about 2.1% of the sample.

Trimming removed 5 bases from V and 4 bases from J, leaving 17 bases between the germline ends. Counted from cysteine to phenylalanine, this CDR3 has 15 amino acids. Just the 45-base CDR3 DNA is kept, in frame starting at base 1. According to the germline V gene, CDR1 reads SGHTA and CDR2 reads FQGNSA. The rearranged chain carries TRBV7-2 and TRBJ2-5, and the D gene may be TRBD2, 6 bases matching. Sequences were obtained from peripheral blood. The origin of this receptor is a man aged 40-50 years who had recovered from COVID-19. The CDR3 loop reads CASSLPGEVRETQYF. Read as DNA, the sequence is TGTGCCAGCAGCCTACCGGGGGAGGTCAGAGAGACCCAGTACTTC.